The next 27 T cell receptor beta chains were all read from a single sample in a study of blood T cell repertoires in COVID-19. Method: immunoSEQ multiplex PCR; TCRdb's copy keeps in-frame clones and lacks some. Of 170,000 or so clones in the sample, nearly 90% were seen once. The sample comprised peripheral blood. The receptor source for this set is a man aged 18-30 years who had recovered from COVID-19.

The chain couples TRBV28 to TRBJ1-2; 7 bases match TRBD1. Germline V gene lookup returns CDR1 MDHEN and CDR2 SYDVKM. There are 14 residues in the CDR3. J gave up 2 bases and V 8 bases, and 8 bases lay outside the gene matches. The CDR3 sequence: CASGSSDRNYGYTF. The CDR3 DNA reads as TGTGCCAGCGGTAGTTCGGACAGGAACTATGGCTACACCTTC.

The V call is TRBV11-2, the J call TRBJ2-1, with 7 bases fitting TRBD2. The ends lost 1 base at V and 9 bases at J; junction bases unmatched: 6. The CDR3 extends over 14 amino acids. Germline CDR1 is SGHAT and CDR2 is FQNNGV. In DNA form, the CDR3 reads TGTGCCAGCAGCTTAGGGCGGGAGTACGGTGAGCAGTTCTTC. Its translation is CASSLGREYGEQFF.

The V call is TRBV6-5, the J call TRBJ2-1, with TRBD1 identical over 11 bases. V gave up 8 bases and J gave up 9 bases; unmatched junction bases: 6. This CDR3 comprises 13 residues. The germline V gene has CDR1 MNHEY and CDR2 SVGAGI. The CDR3 bases are TGTGCCAGCGCCCGGGACAGGGGGGCTGAGCAGTTCTTC. Amino acids: CASARDRGAEQFF.

J is TRBJ1-1 and V is TRBV12-3 or TRBV12-4; D might be TRBD1 (6 bases). The CDR3 covers 12 residues. Trimming shortened V by 6 bases and J by 4 bases, and 9 bases separated the two germline ends. CDR3 region: CASRPRGTEAFF. In nucleotides, the CDR3 is TGTGCCAGCAGGCCCAGGGGCACTGAAGCTTTCTTT.

This clone came up a few times. The V and J genes are TRBV28 and TRBJ1-4, with D possibly matching TRBD1 (6 bases). The CDR3 runs to 20 residues. Germline V gives CDR1 MDHEN, CDR2 SYDVKM. Trimming stripped 1 base from V and 4 bases from J, with 25 bases between. CDR3 sequence (DNA): TGTGCCAGCAGTTTATTACCCCCGGGGGGCACAGGTTCCGTTAATGAAAAACTGTTTTTT. It is translated as CASSLLPPGGTGSVNEKLFF.

This clone has just one count. The gene calls are TRBV19 and TRBJ2-2, with no clear D. Germline CDR1 is LNHDA and CDR2 is SQIVND (reference sequence). The CDR3 length is 13 residues. V lost 1 base, J lost 4 bases, and 4 bases lay in between. For the CDR3, the DNA is TGTGCCAGTAGTATAGCCATCACCGGGGAGCTGTTTTTT. Translating it yields CASSIAITGELFF.

The rearrangement links TRBV6-2 or TRBV6-3 to TRBJ2-3, with D perhaps matching TRBD2 (6 bases). Trimming pared 6 bases from V and 4 bases from J, leaving 8 bases between. The germline CDR1 and CDR2 sequences are MNHEY and SVGEGT. The CDR3 sequence is 12 residues long. CDR3 in DNA: TGTGCCAGCAGCTGGGGGGCAGATACGCAGTATTTT. Translation: CASSWGADTQYF.

The gene calls are TRBV14 and TRBJ2-1, with D possibly matching TRBD1 (5 bases). Germline values: CDR1 SGHDN, CDR2 FVKESK. The ends were cut back, 1 base at V and 10 bases at J, with 14 bases in the middle. This CDR3 comprises 14 residues. The CDR3 loop reads CASSQVIRVGEQFF. Written as DNA, the CDR3 is TGTGCCAGCAGCCAAGTGATCAGGGTGGGGGAGCAGTTCTTC.

DNA for the CDR3: TGTGCCAGTAGTATCAGGGTCCCTCAGCCCCAGCATTTT. Protein: CASSIRVPQPQHF. The rearrangement links TRBV19 to TRBJ1-5, with a weak D call TRBD1 (5 bases). CDR1 LNHDA and CDR2 SQIVND come from the germline V gene (reference sequence). The germline V and J ends were trimmed by 3 bases and 6 bases, with 9 bases remaining between them. This CDR3 contains 13 residues.

The chain joins TRBV19 to TRBJ2-3; no firm D call. Germline loops: CDR1 LNHDA, CDR2 SQIVND (reference sequence). Trimming left V 5 bases short and J 2 bases short, with 8 bases between. This CDR3 is 13 amino acids long. CDR3 amino acids: CASSSQATDTQYF. As DNA, the CDR3 is TGTGCCAGTAGTTCCCAAGCCACAGATACGCAGTATTTT. Looking up the rest from reference TRBV19 and TRBJ2-3 gives the full variable domain: DGGITQSPKYLFRKEGQNVTLSCEQNLNHDAMYWYRQDPGQGLRLIYYSQIVNDFQKGDIAEGYSVSREKKESFPLTVTSAQKNPTAFYLCASSSQATDTQYFGPGTRLTVL.

This clone was seen only once. Other DNA sequences within the sample encode an identical CDR3. The gene calls are TRBV4-3 and TRBJ1-1, with D possibly being TRBD1 (6 bases). This CDR3 comprises 14 residues. Germline values: CDR1 LGHNA, CDR2 YSLEER. V shed 3 bases and J shed 2 bases, with 10 bases lying between them. The CDR3 DNA sequence: TGCGCCAGCAGCCAGGGACAAGGAAACACTGAAGCTTTCTTT. This gives the protein CASSQGQGNTEAFF.

The chain combines TRBV5-8 with TRBJ2-7; 8 nucleotides align to TRBD1. V gave up 0 bases and J gave up 2 bases; unmatched junction bases: 4. Germline CDR1 reads SGHTS; CDR2 reads YDEGEE. The length of the CDR3 is 15 residues. In DNA form, the CDR3 reads TGTGCCAGCAGCTTGGGGACAGGGAAAACCTACGAGCAGTACTTC. This codes for CASSLGTGKTYEQYF.

The sample holds a few counts of this clone. The V and J genes are TRBV30 and TRBJ1-5, with 8 bases matching TRBD1. The CDR3 is made up of 13 amino acids. Looked up from germline, CDR1 is GTSNPN and CDR2 is SVGIG (reference sequence). V shed 4 bases and J 5 bases; nucleotides not matched to a gene: 4. In DNA, the CDR3 is TGTGCCTGGAAGGGACAGGAGCATCAGCCCCAGCATTTT. Its translation is CAWKGQEHQPQHF. The whole variable domain, filled in from reference TRBV30 and TRBJ1-5, reads SQTIHQWPATLVQPVGSPLSLECTVEGTSNPNLYWYRQAAGRGLQLLFYSVGIGQISSEVPQNLSASRPQDRQFILSSKKLLLSDSGFYLCAWKGQEHQPQHFGDGTRLSIL.

The CDR3 is CASSEESLGSYNEQFF. DNA for the CDR3: TGTGCCAGCAGTGAAGAATCCCTAGGATCCTACAATGAGCAGTTCTTC. This rearrangement joins TRBV2 to TRBJ2-1, with D unresolved. The germline V gene has CDR1 SNHLY and CDR2 FYNNEI. The V and J ends lost 1 base and 1 base respectively, with 11 bases between them. This CDR3 comprises 16 residues.

The chain joins TRBV2 to TRBJ1-3, with no clear D. The CDR3 length is 14 residues. Trimming removed 4 bases from V and 4 bases from J, with 11 bases in between. Germline V gives CDR1 SNHLY, CDR2 FYNNEI. CDR3 sequence (DNA): TGTGCCAGCAGTGTCCTGGTCACAGGAAACACCATATATTTT. It specifies CASSVLVTGNTIYF.

This clone was counted a single time. The chain joins TRBV27 to TRBJ2-2; tentative D call: TRBD1 (5 bases). The V end lost 3 bases, the J end lost 3 bases, and 11 bases lay between the germline ends. CDR3 length: 15 residues. The germline gives CDR1 MNHEY, CDR2 SMNVEV (reference sequence). The CDR3 loop reads CASSFQWGDTGELFF. In DNA, the CDR3 is TGTGCCAGCAGTTTTCAGTGGGGCGACACCGGGGAGCTGTTTTTT.

The chain links TRBV12-3 or TRBV12-4 to TRBJ2-7, with D possibly TRBD1 on 5 matching bases. The CDR3 has 13 residues. V shed 4 bases and J shed 5 bases, with 12 bases lying between them. The CDR3 spells CASSSQVRNEQYF. Here the CDR3 DNA reads TGTGCCAGCAGTTCACAGGTTCGTAACGAGCAGTACTTC.

V usage is TRBV4-1 and J usage is TRBJ2-1, with 7 nucleotides matching TRBD2. From germline, CDR1 is MGHRA and CDR2 YSYEKL. This CDR3 comprises 15 residues. Trimming cost V 3 bases and J 2 bases; bases outside gene matches: 4. The CDR3 here is CASSQREGAYNEQFF. CDR3 DNA sequence: TGCGCCAGCAGCCAGAGGGAGGGCGCCTACAATGAGCAGTTCTTC.

This chain joins TRBV6-5 and TRBJ2-1; TRBD2 might be the D (6 bases). Germline V gene lookup returns CDR1 MNHEY and CDR2 SVGAGI. The CDR3 is made up of 15 amino acids. Trimming shortened V by 7 bases and J by 0 bases, and 13 bases separated the two germline ends. This CDR3 is CASMEAGFSYNEQFF. CDR3 sequence (DNA): TGTGCCAGCATGGAGGCGGGATTCTCCTACAATGAGCAGTTCTTC.

The chain employs TRBV19 and TRBJ1-4; D gene uncertain. CDR3 size: 15 residues. The V end lost 5 bases, the J end lost 3 bases, and 13 bases lay between the germline ends. The germline V gene encodes CDR1 LNHDA and CDR2 SQIVND (reference sequence). The CDR3: CASSPTDISNEKLFF. The DNA for the CDR3 is TGTGCCAGTAGTCCTACTGACATCTCTAATGAAAAACTGTTTTTT.

V and J are TRBV24-1 and TRBJ2-4, with 7 bases matching TRBD2. This CDR3 has 13 amino acids. In germline, CDR1 is KGHDR, CDR2 SFDVKD. Unmatched junction bases numbered 2, after V lost 3 bases and J lost 7 bases. DNA for the CDR3: TGTGCCACCAGTGATGGGAGGGACAACATTCAGTACTTC. Its protein product is CATSDGRDNIQYF.

This chain joins TRBV4-2 and TRBJ2-7, with TRBD2 identical over 7 bases. V lost 3 bases, J lost 0 bases, and 11 bases stayed unmatched. Germline V CDR1 and CDR2: LGHNA, YNFKEQ. The CDR3 has 17 residues. CDR3 loop: CASSHLLGGGASYEQYF. The CDR3 DNA reads TGTGCCAGCAGCCACCTCCTTGGGGGAGGGGCCTCCTACGAGCAGTACTTC.

V usage is TRBV7-9 and J usage is TRBJ1-2, with D uncertain. Germline V gene sequence: CDR1 SEHNR, CDR2 FQNEAQ (reference sequence). This CDR3 contains 14 residues. Trimming took off 1 base at V and 4 bases at J, with 10 bases between the two ends. The CDR3 loop is CASSLVGNLYGYTF. CDR3 sequence (DNA): TGTGCCAGCAGCTTAGTTGGCAACCTCTATGGCTACACCTTC.

V and J are TRBV29-1 and TRBJ2-7; 12 positions agree with TRBD2. The CDR3 is 14 residues long. V was pared by 4 bases and J by 4 bases, with 5 bases of the junction left unmatched. Germline V lookup: CDR1 SQVTM, CDR2 ANQGSEA. The CDR3 region has the DNA TGCAGCGTTGGAGGGACTAGCGGGTCTTACGAGCAGTACTTC. It specifies CSVGGTSGSYEQYF.

The CDR3 DNA follows: TGTGCCAGCAGCCAAGAGGGAGCGGAGACCCAGTACTTC. This translates into CASSQEGAETQYF. The J gene is TRBJ2-5, the V gene TRBV4-2; a possible D gene is TRBD2 (5 bases). Between the trimmed V and J ends, which lost 0 bases and 5 bases, there was a span of 7 bases. The germline V gene encodes CDR1 LGHNA and CDR2 YNFKEQ. This CDR3 has 13 residues.

This clone was seen a handful of times. The J gene is TRBJ1-6, the V gene TRBV23-1; no clear D. TRBV23-1 carries the ORF label, with uncertain function. CDR3 length: 15 amino acids. V was cut by 0 bases and J by 12 bases, with 15 bases left in between. This CDR3 reads CASSQSRREEKPLHF. CDR3 in DNA: TGCGCCAGCAGTCAATCGAGGAGGGAAGAGAAACCCCTCCACTTT.

This chain uses TRBV5-1 with TRBJ2-2; unclear D gene. This CDR3 is built from 15 residues. Germline CDR1 is SGHRS and CDR2 is YFSETQ. V was shortened by 0 bases and J by 1 base, with 7 bases between the two germline ends. As DNA, the CDR3 is TGCGCCAGCAGCTTGGGTACAAAGAACACCGGGGAGCTGTTTTTT. As protein: CASSLGTKNTGELFF. Variable domain in full (rest from reference TRBV5-1 and TRBJ2-2): KAGVTQTPRYLIKTRGQQVTLSCSPISGHRSVSWYQQTPGQGLQFLFEYFSETQRNKGNFPGRFSGRQFSNSRSEMNVSTLELGDSALYLCASSLGTKNTGELFFGEGSRLTVL.